Listed below are T cell receptor beta chains from one sample, sequenced in a study of blood T cell repertoires in COVID-19. Here immunoSEQ multiplex PCR was the method, and the copy in TCRdb shows in-frame clones only, minus some. Of approximately 94,000 clones in the sample, around nine tenths were seen once. Sequencing was done on a sample of peripheral blood. These receptor sequences come from a human donor in a cohort sampled during active COVID-19. Each CDR3 is given without its conserved first and last residue. Fields, in order: V gene, J gene, clone size, CDR3 protein. Some rows have no size entry. The others give once, few or many, or a class for an expanded clone.

TRBV7-8,TRBJ2-1,.,ASSPRAGYNEQF
TRBV29-1,TRBJ1-1,.,SVESPGEAF
TRBV27,TRBJ2-1,.,ASRLAGAYNEQF
TRBV7-2,TRBJ2-5,.,ASSLDPSGSGETQY
TRBV5-6,TRBJ1-2,.,ASSSPTGDGYT
TRBV2,TRBJ1-2,few,ASSSTGVDGYT
TRBV30,TRBJ2-7,.,AWSKGEFYEQY
TRBV30,TRBJ1-2,.,ARAEGNYGYT
TRBV10-3,TRBJ2-7,.,AISGTAYEQY
TRBV19,TRBJ2-7,.,ASSIGGGTYEQY
TRBV11-2,TRBJ1-6,.,ASSLSLGVNSPLH
TRBV7-3,TRBJ2-7,.,ASSESGSSYEQY
TRBV11-2,TRBJ2-1,.,ASSTRLVGSYNEQF
TRBV5-4,TRBJ2-2,.,ASSLRGQARPRGELF
TRBV6-5,TRBJ2-2,.,ASSFGTGEAGELF
TRBV5-1,TRBJ2-1,.,ASSLSGSTGEQF
TRBV28,TRBJ2-5,.,ASSSPYGRSRETQY
TRBV30,TRBJ2-4,.,AWSVGGSKNIQY
TRBV5-1,TRBJ2-3,once,ASSLVPGNTDTQY
TRBV11-2,TRBJ2-7,.,ASTLRDSYEQY
TRBV11-2,TRBJ1-5,.,ASSRDFGNQPQH
TRBV5-1,TRBJ2-7,few,ASALQGGLAGVEQY
TRBV6-1,TRBJ2-4,once,ASSVRDRSNAKNIQY
TRBV20-1,TRBJ2-7,.,SVRGDHEQY
TRBV27,TRBJ2-7,.,ASRERGLAAYEQY
TRBV4-1,TRBJ2-7,.,ASRRDSTGGYEQY
TRBV19,TRBJ1-5,.,ASSIDRLINQPQH
TRBV10-3,TRBJ2-5,.,AIRNSGLAGVDRETQY
TRBV4-3,TRBJ2-2,.,ASSHSLNSGRIFIENTGELF
TRBV7-2,TRBJ2-1,.,ASSLTGDEQF
TRBV7-7,TRBJ2-1,.,ASSKSGNYNEQF
TRBV30,TRBJ1-6,.,AWSSGGGSPLH
TRBV5-1,TRBJ2-5,.,ASRMDRGGTQY
TRBV7-3,TRBJ2-3,.,ASSFSTASTDTQY
TRBV15,TRBJ2-7,.,ATSGTGTYEQY
TRBV6-5,TRBJ2-7,once,ASSYSGTGSYEQY
TRBV7-9,TRBJ1-1,.,ASSFAENTEAF
TRBV19,TRBJ1-1,few,ASSIVETEAF
TRBV11-2,TRBJ2-7,.,ASSLSTSGVNEQY
TRBV20-1,TRBJ2-7,.,SASLLAGGSLSYEQY
TRBV11-2,TRBJ2-6,.,ASSLAAQVPGANVLT
TRBV29-1,TRBJ2-2,many,SAETGAGDHGELF
TRBV10-3,TRBJ2-2,many,AIRPLGRDAGELF
TRBV5-1,TRBJ1-1,few,ASKRQGNTEAF
TRBV5-3,TRBJ2-1,.,ARSFSPEDERYSYNEQF
TRBV6-5,TRBJ1-1,.,ASSYVSRPTEAF
TRBV6-1,TRBJ2-7,few,ASSERVQGAYEQY
TRBV21-1,TRBJ2-7,.,ASSKALNSGYFPPRVFQGQY
TRBV4-3,TRBJ2-7,many,ASSQEFSWGLADTYEQY
TRBV7-7,TRBJ2-1,once,ASSPAPNYGSYNEQF
TRBV28,TRBJ2-7,.,ASSSPATGEYEQY
TRBV30,TRBJ1-4,.,AWSLRLGKLF